The next 20 T cell receptor beta chains were all read from a single sample in a study of shared T cell receptors in the human thymus. This table comes from immunoSEQ multiplex PCR, and its TCRdb copy is limited to in-frame clones, with some not included. The data show just under 550,000 clones, approximately 78% seen once. These records were also assigned to another study, of human thymus T cells.

Sequenced material: thymocytes. These receptors all stem from a boy in the first two years of life with a congenital heart defect.

The rearrangement links TRBV4-2 to TRBJ2-3, with a possible D match to TRBD2 (7 bases). Trimming removed 0 bases at V and 2 bases at J, with 15 bases between. CDR1 is LGHNA and CDR2 is YNFKEQ in the germline V gene. The CDR3 has 17 residues. CDR3 sequence: CASSQEGRGRFTDTQYF. CDR3 in DNA: TGTGCCAGCAGCCAAGAGGGGAGGGGGAGATTCACAGATACGCAGTATTTT.

V is TRBV28 and J is TRBJ1-5; tentatively, D is TRBD1 (6 bases). V was cut by 3 bases and J by 5 bases, with 8 bases left in between. This CDR3 has 13 amino acids. The germline V gene encodes CDR1 MDHEN and CDR2 SYDVKM. The CDR3 DNA reads as TGTGCCAGCAGTTTTACAGGGTATCAGCCCCAGCATTTT. Its translation is CASSFTGYQPQHF.

CDR3: CASSSFGTSGGNEQFF. The DNA for the CDR3 is TGCGCCAGCAGCTCATTCGGGACTAGCGGGGGCAATGAGCAGTTCTTC. This sequence joins TRBV5-1 and TRBJ2-1; 14 bases map to TRBD2. V was clipped by 3 bases and J by 6 bases; unmatched bases: 5. This CDR3 has 16 amino acids. The V gene's germline CDR1 is SGHRS and CDR2 YFSETQ.

The V gene is TRBV9, the J gene TRBJ2-2; D gene unclear. This CDR3 is 15 amino acids long. The germline V gene has CDR1 SGDLS and CDR2 YYNGEE. Trimming cost V 3 bases and J 7 bases, with 16 bases left between them. CDR3 region: CASSAKPELFGELFF. CDR3 DNA: TGTGCCAGCAGCGCCAAGCCCGAGTTGTTCGGGGAGCTGTTTTTT.

Turning to this clone: A read error may account for a junction end that differs from germline. At the DNA level, this CDR3 is encoded by other sequences in the same sample as well. The J gene is TRBJ1-1, the V gene TRBV6-5, with 8 bases identical to TRBD1. The CDR3 spans 15 residues. Germline lookup yields CDR1 MNHEY and CDR2 SVGAGI. The CDR3 DNA reads as TGCGCCAGCACCGACTTGACAGGGGTGAACACTGAAGCTTTCTTT. Amino acids: CASTDLTGVNTEAFF.

The J gene is TRBJ1-1, the V gene TRBV19, with 7 bases identical to TRBD1. Germline loops: CDR1 LNHDA, CDR2 SQIVND (reference sequence). The CDR3 totals 14 residues. V was pared by 5 bases and J by 4 bases, with 7 bases of the junction left unmatched. The CDR3 DNA reads as TGTGCCAGTAGTGGCCCCGACAGGGTCACTGAAGCTTTCTTT. Its translation: CASSGPDRVTEAFF. Variable domain in full (rest from reference TRBV19 and TRBJ1-1): DGGITQSPKYLFRKEGQNVTLSCEQNLNHDAMYWYRQDPGQGLRLIYYSQIVNDFQKGDIAEGYSVSREKKESFPLTVTSAQKNPTAFYLCASSGPDRVTEAFFGQGTRLTVV.

The V call is TRBV4-3, the J call TRBJ2-5, with 10 bases identical to TRBD2. V was pared by 0 bases and J by 4 bases, with 8 bases of the junction left unmatched. The CDR3 has 17 residues. Looked up from germline, CDR1 is LGHNA and CDR2 is YSLEER. The CDR3 DNA is TGCGCCAGCAGCCAAGATCCTCTAGCGGGAGTGCTAGAGACCCAGTACTTC. Translation gives CASSQDPLAGVLETQYF.

This chain connects TRBV19 to TRBJ1-1; TRBD1 aligns across 7 bases. This CDR3 is 16 amino acids long. Germline trimming cut 8 bases from V and 3 bases from J; bases unmatched to any gene: 15. Germline V gives CDR1 LNHDA, CDR2 SQIVND (reference sequence). CDR3 nucleotide sequence: TGTGCCAGTCTTAGAGTGGGCAGGGGGTTGGACACTGAAGCTTTCTTT. This codes for CASLRVGRGLDTEAFF.

This clone was recorded a few times. The V call is TRBV7-2, the J call TRBJ2-2; 9 bases line up with TRBD2. The CDR3 has 17 residues. The trim removed 5 bases at V and 5 bases at J, leaving 12 bases unmatched. Germline-derived CDR1 and CDR2 are SGHTA and FQGNSA. CDR3: CASSPRRGRANTGELFF. DNA of the CDR3: TGTGCCAGCAGCCCCAGGCGCGGGAGGGCAAATACCGGGGAGCTGTTTTTT.

This chain joins TRBV4-3 and TRBJ1-1; TRBD1 might be the D (5 bases). This CDR3 has 16 residues. Germline V gives CDR1 LGHNA, CDR2 YSLEER. V was clipped by 3 bases and J by 1 base, with 15 bases between them. CDR3 loop: CASSQGPGAANTEAFF. The CDR3 coding sequence is TGCGCCAGCAGCCAGGGGCCCGGTGCCGCGAACACTGAAGCTTTCTTT.

The V and J genes are TRBV4-3 and TRBJ2-7, with D possibly being TRBD1 (7 bases). Deletions cut 4 bases from V and 2 bases from J, with 12 bases between. Germline values: CDR1 LGHNA, CDR2 YSLEER. This CDR3 contains 14 residues. This CDR3 is CASSPDREAYEQYF. The CDR3 coding sequence is TGCGCCAGCAGCCCCGACAGGGAGGCCTACGAGCAGTACTTC.

This clone has only one observation. This sample also contains other DNA sequences that code for the same CDR3. This chain links TRBV4-3 with TRBJ2-5; D is ambiguous. V was shortened by 0 bases and J by 1 base, with 3 bases between the two germline ends. CDR3 length: 13 residues. Germline CDR1 and CDR2: LGHNA and YSLEER. The CDR3 DNA sequence: TGCGCCAGCAGCCAAGATCGCCAAGAGACCCAGTACTTC. Translating gives CASSQDRQETQYF.

V and J are TRBV7-9 and TRBJ1-1, with D perhaps TRBD1 (6 bases). The V gene's germline CDR1 is SEHNR and CDR2 FQNEAQ (reference sequence). Trimming removed 0 bases from V and 5 bases from J, with 16 bases in between. The CDR3 has 16 amino acids. The CDR3 nucleotides read TGTGCCAGCAGCTTAGCGCAGAGGGACCAGGGGACTGAAGCTTTCTTT. The encoded protein is CASSLAQRDQGTEAFF. Full variable domain (missing parts from reference TRBV7-9 and TRBJ1-1): DTGVSQNPRHKITKRGQNVTFRCDPISEHNRLYWYRQTLGQGPEFLTYFQNEAQLEKSRLLSDRFSAERPKGSFSTLEIQRTEQGDSAMYLCASSLAQRDQGTEAFFGQGTRLTVV.

The V call is TRBV19, the J call TRBJ2-5; D is perhaps TRBD1 (6 bases). The V gene's germline CDR1 is LNHDA and CDR2 SQIVND (reference sequence). CDR3 length: 14 residues. V was pared by 5 bases and J by 0 bases, with 10 bases between. The CDR3 coding sequence is TGTGCCAGTAGTCCGAGGACAGACCAAGAGACCCAGTACTTC. It specifies CASSPRTDQETQYF. Supplemented by reference TRBV19 and TRBJ2-5, the full variable domain reads DGGITQSPKYLFRKEGQNVTLSCEQNLNHDAMYWYRQDPGQGLRLIYYSQIVNDFQKGDIAEGYSVSREKKESFPLTVTSAQKNPTAFYLCASSPRTDQETQYFGPGTRLLVL.

A note on this clone: The junction departs from germline at one end; a sequencing error may be responsible. The V gene is TRBV7-2, the J gene TRBJ1-1; D may be TRBD1 (6 bases). The CDR3 runs 18 residues. CDR1 is SGHTA and CDR2 is FQGNSA in the germline V gene. This CDR3 is CASSLDFRGPWVNIEAFF. The CDR3 DNA reads as TGTGCCAGCAGCTTAGATTTCAGGGGCCCATGGGTGAACATTGAAGCTTTCTTT.

The V and J genes are TRBV5-1 and TRBJ2-3, with a tentative D call TRBD2 (6 bases). The CDR3 runs to 16 residues. V lost 0 bases to trimming and J lost 3 bases, with 14 bases between them. From germline, CDR1 is SGHRS and CDR2 YFSETQ. CDR3 sequence (DNA): TGCGCCAGCAGCTTGGATATCACCGGGGGAACAGATACGCAGTATTTT. Protein sequence: CASSLDITGGTDTQYF.

The rearrangement joins TRBV30 to TRBJ2-7; TRBD1 matches at 10 bases. The V gene's germline CDR1 is GTSNPN and CDR2 SVGIG (reference sequence). The ends lost 4 bases at V and 2 bases at J; junction bases unmatched: 5. This CDR3 contains 14 residues. CDR3: CAWKQGQGAYEQYF. The DNA for the CDR3 is TGTGCCTGGAAGCAAGGACAGGGGGCCTACGAGCAGTACTTC.

The V gene is TRBV15, the J gene TRBJ2-7, with D perhaps TRBD1 (6 bases). This CDR3 comprises 16 residues. CDR1 and CDR2 (germline): LNHNV, YYDKDF (reference sequence). V lost 0 bases to trimming and J lost 4 bases, with 16 bases between them. The CDR3 protein is CATSRELPGHLYEQYF. In DNA, the CDR3 is TGTGCCACCAGCAGAGAGCTCCCGGGACATTTATACGAGCAGTACTTC.

The chain uses TRBV27 and TRBJ2-1, with 7 bases aligning to TRBD2. Germline-derived CDR1 and CDR2 are MNHEY and SMNVEV (reference sequence). V lost 5 bases and J lost 4; bases outside the gene matches: 5. The CDR3 is made up of 14 amino acids. The CDR3: CASSRDYYYNEQFF. The CDR3 coding sequence is TGTGCCAGCAGTAGGGACTACTATTACAATGAGCAGTTCTTC.

This chain links TRBV2 with TRBJ2-7; 15 positions match TRBD2. Germline assignment: CDR1 SNHLY and CDR2 FYNNEI. The CDR3 has 21 amino acids. The V gene end was trimmed by 4 bases and the J gene end by 2 bases; junction bases not matched to a gene: 18. The CDR3 sequence is CASSGSRLGLAGGPEAYEQYF. The CDR3 DNA follows: TGTGCCAGCAGTGGATCCCGACTAGGACTAGCGGGAGGGCCAGAGGCCTACGAGCAGTACTTC.